This T cell receptor (beta chain) was sequenced during a study of T cells in Graves' hyperthyroidism and ophthalmopathy. This clonotype was detected only a few times. Amplification targeted TCR beta CDR3 regions from RNA transcripts. Primed by the HTBI set, a first-round RT-PCR was run on the TCR CDR3. Each CDR3 protein gets one entry after TCRdb re-called the multiplex PCR reads with MiXCR. The table lists roughly 420,000 distinct CDR3 sequences, 15% to 17% of them singletons, with approximately 14% in the top ten. The trim removed 3 bases at V and 7 bases at J, leaving 6 bases unmatched. The CDR3 has 15 amino acids.

The material sequenced was blood. V and J are TRBV12-3 or TRBV12-4 and TRBJ1-2; TRBD1 matches at 12 bases. This receptor was identified in a woman aged 18-29 years with Graves' hyperthyroidism. The CDR3 DNA is TGTGCCAGCAGTTTGGGGACAGGGGGCGCCCTTGGCTACACCTTC. Residues: CASSLGTGGALGYTF.